The 5 T cell receptor beta chains in this list originate from one sample, sequenced in a study of cytomegalovirus exposure and HLA in healthy donors. PCR primers comprised 60 Vbeta and 13 Jbeta primers. TCRdb keeps only in-frame clones here, not all; method: immunoSEQ multiplex PCR. The data show approximately 140,000 clones, roughly 90% seen once. The sequenced sample consisted of PBMCs. Receptor source: a middle-aged woman in good health and CMV-seronegative.

In regard to this clone: At one end the junction does not follow the germline gene, possibly because of a read error. The chain combines TRBV7-9 with TRBJ2-7; TRBD1 is a possible D gene (6 bases). Germline CDR1 and CDR2: SEHNR and FQNEAQ (reference sequence). The CDR3 is made up of 13 amino acids. CDR3 DNA sequence: TGTTCCAGCAGCTTTAGGGACACATACGAGCAGTACTTC. Translating it yields CSSSFRDTYEQYF.

The chain recombines TRBV5-1 with TRBJ1-1; 9 nucleotides match TRBD1. CDR1 SGHRS and CDR2 YFSETQ come from the germline V gene. The CDR3 loop spans 15 amino acids. With V trimmed by 7 bases and J by 4 bases, 11 bases remained unmatched. CDR3 coding DNA: TGCGCCAGCGGCAAACAGGGGGCACGAGGCACTGAAGCTTTCTTT. Translated: CASGKQGARGTEAFF. Full variable domain (rest looked up from reference TRBV5-1 and TRBJ1-1): KAGVTQTPRYLIKTRGQQVTLSCSPISGHRSVSWYQQTPGQGLQFLFEYFSETQRNKGNFPGRFSGRQFSNSRSEMNVSTLELGDSALYLCASGKQGARGTEAFFGQGTRLTVV.

The chain links TRBV5-8 to TRBJ1-5; D not certain. This CDR3 spans 15 amino acids. Germline V gene lookup returns CDR1 SGHTS and CDR2 YDEGEE. V was shortened by 1 base and J by 0 bases, with 8 bases between the two germline ends. The CDR3 nucleotides read TGTGCCAGCAGCTTGTACGGGTATAGCAATCAGCCCCAGCATTTT. Encoded protein: CASSLYGYSNQPQHF.

The sample holds one count of this clone. V and J are TRBV28 and TRBJ1-5; D not certain. The CDR3 loop spans 15 amino acids. Trimming took off 4 bases at V and 0 bases at J, with 10 bases between the two ends. The germline gives CDR1 MDHEN, CDR2 SYDVKM. The CDR3 DNA is TGTGCCAGCAGTTATAACACATATAGCAATCAGCCCCAGCATTTT. This gives the protein CASSYNTYSNQPQHF. Full variable domain (outside the CDR3, taken from reference TRBV28 and TRBJ1-5): DVKVTQSSRYLVKRTGEKVFLECVQDMDHENMFWYRQDPGLGLRLIYFSYDVKMKEKGDIPEGYSVSREKKERFSLILESASTNQTSMYLCASSYNTYSNQPQHFGDGTRLSIL.

This sequence joins TRBV4-1 and TRBJ2-1; unclear D gene. V was shortened by 0 bases and J by 7 bases, with 4 bases between the two germline ends. The CDR3 has 12 residues. From germline, CDR1 is MGHRA and CDR2 YSYEKL. The CDR3 DNA follows: TGCGCCAGCAGCCAAGATAGAAATGAGCAGTTCTTC. Residues: CASSQDRNEQFF.